Shown below are 25 T cell receptor beta chains from a single sample sequenced in a study of shared clonotypes between healthy human individuals. Clones were read by immunoSEQ multiplex PCR, and TCRdb kept only the in-frame ones, dropping some. This table holds about 1.5 million clones, about 98% found once. Sequencing input: naive CD4+ T cells sorted from blood. Described subset: CD45RA+ positively selected. Source of these receptors: a man aged 25-40 years in good health.

This chain uses TRBV15 with TRBJ2-4; TRBD2 agrees at 7 bases. Per the germline V gene, CDR1 is LNHNV and CDR2 is YYDKDF (reference sequence). With V trimmed by 0 bases and J by 9 bases, 11 bases remained unmatched. CDR3 size: 16 residues. The CDR3 nucleotides are TGTGCCACCAGCAGAGAGGCGGGAGCTGGGTGGGGCATTCAGTACTTC. It translates to CATSREAGAGWGIQYF.

This clone appeared a single time. This chain joins TRBV18 and TRBJ2-7, with D perhaps TRBD1 or TRBD2 (5 bases each). This CDR3 is built from 16 residues. V lost 2 bases and J 5 bases, leaving 19 bases between the germline ends. CDR1 is KGHSH and CDR2 is LQKENI in the germline V gene. Here the CDR3 reads CASSPRERGEVHEQYF. In nucleotides, the CDR3 is TGTGCCAGCTCACCAAGGGAGAGGGGAGAAGTCCACGAGCAGTACTTC.

The chain joins TRBV9 to TRBJ1-5; weak D call: TRBD1 (5 bases). The ends were cut back, 5 bases at V and 5 bases at J, with 17 bases in the middle. The V gene's germline CDR1 is SGDLS and CDR2 YYNGEE. This CDR3 contains 15 residues. The CDR3, as DNA: TGTGCCAGCAGTCACTCAGGGTCCCGCGATCAGCCCCAGCATTTT. This gives the protein CASSHSGSRDQPQHF.

This chain links TRBV10-1 with TRBJ2-1, with TRBD2 matching over 9 bases. The V and J ends lost 6 bases and 3 bases, in that order; junction bases with no gene match: 3. CDR1 is WNHNN, CDR2 SYGVQD, per germline (reference sequence). This CDR3 is 14 amino acids long. CDR3: CASSLTSGYNEQFF. The CDR3 region has the DNA TGCGCCAGCAGCCTGACTAGCGGCTACAATGAGCAGTTCTTC.

This clone was observed a single time. The genes are TRBV6-1 and TRBJ2-7; possibly TRBD1 or TRBD2 for D (5 bases each). This CDR3 region has 12 residues. Germline CDR1 and CDR2: MNHNS and SASEGT. V lost 5 bases to trimming and J lost 6 bases, with 11 bases between them. The CDR3 DNA reads as TGTGCCAGCAGTCCGGGACCTAGCGAGCAGTACTTC. This encodes CASSPGPSEQYF.

J is TRBJ2-2 and V is TRBV7-2; D may be TRBD1 or TRBD2 (5 bases each). Germline CDR1 and CDR2: SGHTA and FQGNSA. The V end was cut by 3 bases, the J end by 7 bases, with 12 bases between. The CDR3 runs to 14 residues. CDR3 region: CASSFGTNRGELFF. The CDR3 region has the DNA TGTGCCAGCAGCTTCGGGACGAATCGCGGGGAGCTGTTTTTT.

This sequence joins TRBV19 and TRBJ2-1, with unresolved D. The CDR3 covers 14 residues. V was shortened by 6 bases and J by 3 bases, with 12 bases between the two germline ends. CDR1 and CDR2 (germline): LNHDA, SQIVND (reference sequence). Here the CDR3 reads CASRREYSYNEQFF. In DNA, the CDR3 is TGTGCCAGTAGAAGGGAATATAGCTACAATGAGCAGTTCTTC.

V usage is TRBV7-7 and J usage is TRBJ2-5; TRBD2 agrees at 11 bases. CDR1 is SSHAT, CDR2 FNYEAQ, per germline (reference sequence). The CDR3 has 17 residues. V dropped 5 bases and J dropped 1; count of bases not matched to a gene: 9. Here the CDR3 reads CASSLLTTSGIQETQYF. The CDR3 nucleotides read TGTGCCAGCAGCCTCCTCACGACTAGCGGGATCCAAGAGACCCAGTACTTC.

The V call is TRBV7-9, the J call TRBJ2-7; 9 bases line up with TRBD2. J gave up 7 bases and V 5 bases, and 15 bases lay outside the gene matches. There are 16 residues in the CDR3. From germline, CDR1 is SEHNR and CDR2 FQNEAQ (reference sequence). The CDR3 DNA reads as TGTGCCAGCAGCCGTACGACTAGCGGAGCTCCTAGAGAGCAGTACTTC. Encoded protein: CASSRTTSGAPREQYF.

V and J are TRBV7-9 and TRBJ2-7; D is undetermined. The CDR3 length is 12 residues. Per germline, CDR1 SEHNR and CDR2 FQNEAQ (reference sequence). The ends were cut back, 3 bases at V and 5 bases at J, with 8 bases in the middle. DNA for the CDR3: TGTGCCAGCAGCTTCGGTAAGGACGAGCAGTACTTC. Translation: CASSFGKDEQYF.

This clone was detected only once. This rearrangement joins TRBV12-5 to TRBJ2-3; 12 positions match TRBD2. CDR1 and CDR2 from the germline V gene are LGHNT and FRNRAP. CDR3 size: 18 residues. V was clipped by 1 base and J by 2 bases; unmatched bases: 7. The CDR3 region has the DNA TGTGCTAGTGGTTTGGGCCCTCTAGCGGGAGGGCCCACAGATACGCAGTATTTT. Encoded protein: CASGLGPLAGGPTDTQYF.

The CDR3 reads CASSLEGSGNTIYF. The CDR3, as DNA: TGTGCCAGCAGCTTGGAGGGTTCTGGAAACACCATATATTTT. This chain links TRBV5-4 with TRBJ1-3; D not resolved. CDR1 and CDR2 from the germline V gene are SGHNT and YYREEE (reference sequence). The CDR3 runs 14 residues. Trimming took off 0 bases at V and 1 base at J, with 5 bases between the two ends.

The V and J genes are TRBV5-6 and TRBJ1-3; D is possibly TRBD1 (5 bases). This CDR3 has 17 amino acids. Germline V lookup: CDR1 SGHDT, CDR2 YYEEEE. V lost 1 base, J lost 0 bases, and 14 bases lay in between. In DNA form, the CDR3 reads TGTGCCAGCAGCTTGATTGAGGGGCCCCGCTCTGGAAACACCATATATTTT. Translated, it gives CASSLIEGPRSGNTIYF.

Points on this clone: The junction differs from germline at one of its ends, possibly a read error. This chain connects TRBV18 to TRBJ2-1; D might be TRBD1 (6 bases). The CDR3 is made up of 12 amino acids. Per germline, CDR1 KGHSH and CDR2 LQKENI. As DNA, the CDR3 is TGTGCCAGCTCACGACAGGTTCTTGAGCGGTTCTTC. Protein: CASSRQVLERFF.

V and J are TRBV19 and TRBJ1-1; weak D call: TRBD1 (5 bases). The CDR3 loop spans 11 amino acids. CDR1 is LNHDA, CDR2 SQIVND, per germline (reference sequence). Trimming took off 8 bases at V and 1 base at J, with 5 bases between the two ends. CDR3 nucleotide sequence: TGTGCCAGTCAGGGGAACACTGAAGCTTTCTTT. Protein product: CASQGNTEAFF.

This clone appeared once. The rearrangement links TRBV5-1 to TRBJ2-5, with D tentatively TRBD1 (5 bases). This CDR3 is built from 15 residues. Per the germline V gene, CDR1 is SGHRS and CDR2 is YFSETQ. Trimming removed 1 base at V and 2 bases at J, with 12 bases between. The CDR3 nucleotides are TGCGCCAGCAGCTTGTCCCCACAGGAACAAGAGACCCAGTACTTC. Protein product: CASSLSPQEQETQYF.

CDR3 nucleotides: TGTGCCAGCAGCTTGGGTAGCGGGAACTTGGATGAGCAGTTCTTC. Encoded protein: CASSLGSGNLDEQFF. This chain joins TRBV5-8 and TRBJ2-1, with 8 nucleotides matching TRBD2. The ends lost 0 bases at V and 8 bases at J; junction bases unmatched: 7. CDR1 SGHTS and CDR2 YDEGEE come from the germline V gene. The CDR3 sequence is 15 residues long.

This sequence joins TRBV19 and TRBJ2-7, with 7 bases lining up with TRBD1. The CDR3 extends over 13 amino acids. V trimming: 5 bases; J trimming: 5 bases; junction bases outside the gene matches: 6. In germline, CDR1 is LNHDA, CDR2 SQIVND (reference sequence). The CDR3 loop is CASSPNDRDEQYF. CDR3 coding DNA: TGTGCCAGTAGTCCCAACGACAGGGACGAGCAGTACTTC.

The chain combines TRBV28 with TRBJ2-6; 8 nucleotides agree with TRBD1. J gave up 8 bases and V 6 bases, and 12 bases lay outside the gene matches. The CDR3 is 16 residues long. Germline values: CDR1 MDHEN, CDR2 SYDVKM. CDR3 nucleotides: TGTGCCAGCAGCCCCTCCCAGGGGGCTAGGACCAACGTCCTGACTTTC. Translation gives CASSPSQGARTNVLTF.

The chain joins TRBV5-6 to TRBJ1-1; 8 bases are a match to TRBD1. Germline V CDR1 and CDR2: SGHDT, YYEEEE. The CDR3 contains 14 residues. The J segment lost 1 base and the V segment lost 4 bases, leaving 3 bases of the junction unmatched. This CDR3 is CASSMTGANTEAFF. The CDR3 DNA reads TGTGCCAGCAGCATGACAGGGGCGAACACTGAAGCTTTCTTT.

Details on this clone: The same CDR3 can be traced to other DNA sequences in this sample. The chain carries TRBV5-4 and TRBJ1-5; no clear D. Trimming removed 0 bases at V and 6 bases at J, with 7 bases between. Per germline, CDR1 SGHNT and CDR2 YYREEE (reference sequence). The length of the CDR3 is 13 residues. As DNA, the CDR3 is TGTGCCAGCAGCTTGGAATCGGGTCAGCCCCAGCATTTT. Translated: CASSLESGQPQHF.

The chain joins TRBV14 to TRBJ2-1, with TRBD2 matching over 12 bases. The CDR3 covers 16 residues. CDR1 is SGHDN, CDR2 FVKESK, per germline. V was clipped by 2 bases and J by 4 bases; unmatched bases: 3. The CDR3 is CASSQTSGRIYNEQFF. The DNA for the CDR3 is TGTGCCAGCAGCCAAACTAGCGGGAGGATATACAATGAGCAGTTCTTC.

The J gene is TRBJ2-5, the V gene TRBV7-2; D unclear. V lost 2 bases to trimming and J lost 2 bases, with 12 bases between them. The CDR3 totals 15 residues. Germline-derived CDR1 and CDR2 are SGHTA and FQGNSA. CDR3 protein: CASSLNGSPQETQYF. CDR3 sequence (DNA): TGTGCCAGCAGCTTAAATGGTTCACCGCAAGAGACCCAGTACTTC. Variable domain in full (rest from reference TRBV7-2 and TRBJ2-5): GAGVSQSPSNKVTEKGKDVELRCDPISGHTALYWYRQSLGQGLEFLIYFQGNSAPDKSGLPSDRFSAERTGGSVSTLTIQRTQQEDSAVYLCASSLNGSPQETQYFGPGTRLLVL.

The CDR3 spells CASSLRLTGVPSYEQYF. CDR3 nucleotides: TGTGCCAGCAGTTTACGCCTGACAGGGGTTCCCTCCTACGAGCAGTACTTC. This chain uses TRBV28 with TRBJ2-7; 8 positions agree with TRBD1. The CDR3 runs 17 residues. The germline V gene encodes CDR1 MDHEN and CDR2 SYDVKM. Losses at the gene ends were 2 bases for V and 0 bases for J; bases not matched to a gene: 9.

This chain joins TRBV28 and TRBJ2-6; weak D call: TRBD1 (6 bases). The CDR3 is made up of 18 amino acids. The germline V gene encodes CDR1 MDHEN and CDR2 SYDVKM. V dropped 6 bases and J dropped 1 base, with 19 bases sitting between them. The CDR3 reads CASSPPGVPFSGANVLTF. The DNA for the CDR3 is TGTGCCAGCAGCCCGCCAGGGGTCCCCTTTTCTGGGGCCAACGTCCTGACTTTC.